The subject of this entry is one T cell receptor beta chain. Some clones are missing from TCRdb's copy, which holds only in-frame ones; the method was immunoSEQ multiplex PCR. The sample includes over 90,000 clones, under 90% seen only once; the top ten take about an eighth. This specimen belongs to a study of blood T cell repertoires in COVID-19. CDR1 is MDHEN and CDR2 is SYDVKM in the germline V gene. Trimming took 2 bases from V and 0 from J, leaving 6 bases between them. The CDR3 runs 14 residues. Sample: peripheral blood. The TCR was taken from a human donor in a cohort sampled during active or convalescent COVID-19. This chain joins TRBV28 and TRBJ2-3; maybe TRBD2 (6 bases). This CDR3 is CASSLGGSTDTQYF. The DNA for the CDR3 is TGTGCCAGCAGTTTAGGGGGGAGCACAGATACGCAGTATTTT.